This is a list of T cell receptor beta chains from one sample in a study of blood T cell repertoires in COVID-19. TCRdb keeps only in-frame clones here, not all; method: immunoSEQ multiplex PCR. The sample has about 100,000 clones, around 84% seen once; the top ten hold 13%. Sequenced input: peripheral blood. The receptors come from an older woman in a cohort sampled during active or convalescent COVID-19. The CDR3 runs from the conserved cysteine through the conserved F or W. The D gene is left open where the match is weak. Size is stated for part of the rows, as once, few or many counts, or as a class when the clone is expanded.

d_gene: TRBD1
abundance: -
v_gene: TRBV25-1
j_gene: TRBJ1-1
CDR3nt: TGTGCCAGCAGTGGGTCCGGGACAGGGGGCCGAGCTTTCTTT
CDR3aa: CASSGSGTGGRAFF

d_gene: -
abundance: -
v_gene: TRBV12-3/TRBV12-4
j_gene: TRBJ2-7
CDR3nt: TGTGCCAGCAGTTTAACGGGAGCTAACGAGCAGTACTTC
CDR3aa: CASSLTGANEQYF

d_gene: -
abundance: -
v_gene: TRBV10-3
j_gene: TRBJ2-5
CDR3nt: TGTGCCATCAGTGAGTCTCCCAGGGGTCAAGAGACCCAGTACTTC
CDR3aa: CAISESPRGQETQYF

d_gene: -
abundance: -
v_gene: TRBV2
j_gene: TRBJ1-2
CDR3nt: TGTGCCAGCAGGACCGGCCAAAGCGCTAACTATGGCTACACCTTC
CDR3aa: CASRTGQSANYGYTF

d_gene: TRBD1
abundance: once
v_gene: TRBV2
j_gene: TRBJ1-5
CDR3nt: TGTGCCAGCAGACCCGGGACAGTGAGCAATCAGCCCCAGCATTTT
CDR3aa: CASRPGTVSNQPQHF

d_gene: -
abundance: -
v_gene: TRBV15
j_gene: TRBJ1-5
CDR3nt: TGTGCCACCAGCAGAGGCTCCGGGGGTGTGAGCAATCAGCCCCAGCATTTT
CDR3aa: CATSRGSGGVSNQPQHF

d_gene: -
abundance: -
v_gene: TRBV4-1
j_gene: TRBJ2-2
CDR3nt: TGCGCCAGCAGCCAAGAGGGTGCAGGGAGGCCCACTAACACCGGGGAGCTGTTTTTT
CDR3aa: CASSQEGAGRPTNTGELFF

d_gene: -
abundance: few
v_gene: TRBV13
j_gene: TRBJ2-2
CDR3nt: TGTGCCAGCAGCTCAGTCCCCACCGGGGAGCTGTTTTTT
CDR3aa: CASSSVPTGELFF

d_gene: -
abundance: -
v_gene: TRBV18
j_gene: TRBJ2-1
CDR3nt: TGTGCCAGCTCACCTCAGAATGAGCAGTTCTTC
CDR3aa: CASSPQNEQFF

d_gene: -
abundance: -
v_gene: TRBV7-8
j_gene: TRBJ1-2
CDR3nt: TGTGCCAGCAGCTTAGGAACAGGTTCCTATGGCTACACCTTC
CDR3aa: CASSLGTGSYGYTF

d_gene: TRBD1
abundance: -
v_gene: TRBV30
j_gene: TRBJ1-2
CDR3nt: TGTGCCTGGAGTTCTGGACAGGGGGCGCGTGGTGGCTACACCTTC
CDR3aa: CAWSSGQGARGGYTF

d_gene: -
abundance: -
v_gene: TRBV10-1
j_gene: TRBJ2-2
CDR3nt: TGCGCCAGCAGTGTGGAACGGGAGACCGGGGAGCTGTTTTTT
CDR3aa: CASSVERETGELFF

d_gene: TRBD1
abundance: -
v_gene: TRBV13
j_gene: TRBJ2-5
CDR3nt: TGTGCCAGCAGCTTATCAGGGGGCAGAGAGACCCAGTACTTC
CDR3aa: CASSLSGGRETQYF

d_gene: TRBD1
abundance: once
v_gene: TRBV7-2
j_gene: TRBJ1-1
CDR3nt: TGTGCCAGCAGCTCCGAGAGGGGACAGGGGACATCTGAAGCTTTCTTT
CDR3aa: CASSSERGQGTSEAFF

d_gene: TRBD1
abundance: -
v_gene: TRBV15
j_gene: TRBJ1-2
CDR3nt: TGTGCCACCAGCAGAGACGCAGGGGGCGTGGGGTATGGCTACACCTTC
CDR3aa: CATSRDAGGVGYGYTF

d_gene: -
abundance: once
v_gene: TRBV6-1
j_gene: TRBJ1-1
CDR3nt: TGTGCCAGCAGTGAAAGCGGAACAGTCAAAGCTTTCTTT
CDR3aa: CASSESGTVKAFF

d_gene: TRBD2
abundance: -
v_gene: TRBV5-6
j_gene: TRBJ2-7
CDR3nt: TGTGCCAGCAGCGCCACCGTTCAGAGACTAGCGGGGGGGCCGGGCGAGCAGTACTTC
CDR3aa: CASSATVQRLAGGPGEQYF

d_gene: TRBD2
abundance: -
v_gene: TRBV18
j_gene: TRBJ2-1
CDR3nt: TGTGCCAGCTCACCCATCAGCAGCGGGAGAGCTAATAGTGAGCAGTTCTTC
CDR3aa: CASSPISSGRANSEQFF

d_gene: -
abundance: -
v_gene: TRBV6-5
j_gene: TRBJ1-1
CDR3nt: TGTGCCAGCAGTTACTCGCTGGGGCAAAACCAAGAAGCTTTCTTT
CDR3aa: CASSYSLGQNQEAFF

d_gene: TRBD2
abundance: -
v_gene: TRBV5-6
j_gene: TRBJ2-3
CDR3nt: TGTGCCAGCAGCTTAGGGGCGGGAGCTACAGATACGCAGTATTTT
CDR3aa: CASSLGAGATDTQYF

d_gene: TRBD1
abundance: few
v_gene: TRBV7-9
j_gene: TRBJ2-3
CDR3nt: TGTGCCAGCAGCCCGAGGGGACAGTTGGGCACAGATACGCAGTATTTT
CDR3aa: CASSPRGQLGTDTQYF

d_gene: -
abundance: -
v_gene: TRBV5-1
j_gene: TRBJ2-7
CDR3nt: TGCGCCAGCAGCTTGGCGGGGTCTCCCTACGAGCAGTACTTC
CDR3aa: CASSLAGSPYEQYF

d_gene: -
abundance: -
v_gene: TRBV5-1
j_gene: TRBJ2-1
CDR3nt: TGCGCCAGCAGCTTTCAGGGGTACAATGAGCAGTTCTTC
CDR3aa: CASSFQGYNEQFF

d_gene: -
abundance: -
v_gene: TRBV11-2
j_gene: TRBJ1-1
CDR3nt: TGTGCCAGCAGCTTATCGGGCACAGGGTTGAACACTGAAGCTTTCTTT
CDR3aa: CASSLSGTGLNTEAFF

d_gene: -
abundance: -
v_gene: TRBV20-1
j_gene: TRBJ2-7
CDR3nt: TGCAGTGCTAGAGGACAAAACGAGCAGTACTTC
CDR3aa: CSARGQNEQYF

d_gene: -
abundance: -
v_gene: TRBV6-1
j_gene: TRBJ1-5
CDR3nt: TGTGCCAGCAGTGAACGAATAGGGGGAGGGATTGGGAGCAATCAGCCCCAGCATTTT
CDR3aa: CASSERIGGGIGSNQPQHF

d_gene: -
abundance: -
v_gene: TRBV6-5
j_gene: TRBJ1-1
CDR3nt: TGTGCCAGCACTCGGGTGCGAACTGAAGCTTTCTTT
CDR3aa: CASTRVRTEAFF

d_gene: -
abundance: once
v_gene: TRBV9
j_gene: TRBJ2-2
CDR3nt: TGTGCCAGCAGCGCCCAGTATGGCGGGGAGCTGTTTTTT
CDR3aa: CASSAQYGGELFF

d_gene: -
abundance: -
v_gene: TRBV14
j_gene: TRBJ2-2
CDR3nt: TGTGCCAGCAGCACCAAGGGGTCGATAATTGGGGAGCTGTTTTTT
CDR3aa: CASSTKGSIIGELFF